This record concerns one T cell receptor beta chain sequence. Its antigen is still unknown. V lost 3 bases and J 0 bases, leaving 14 bases between the germline ends. Germline V gene data show CDR1 as SGHNT and CDR2 as YENEEA. The CDR3 extends over 17 amino acids. This record belongs to a study of chemoradiotherapy in HPV16-positive cancers. Study observations and caveats: During treatment, candidate HPV-specific clones and E7-related motifs expanded in tumor.

Produced via immunoSEQ multiplex PCR; TCRdb's table is partial and in-frame only. The data hold 5,000 to 6,500 clones, with roughly 88% observed a single time. The V gene is TRBV11-3, the J gene TRBJ1-4; possible D gene TRBD1, 6 bases. This TCR came from a human donor with HPV-associated anogenital cancer. The source material was blood, sampled from a patient who underwent chemoradiotherapy. Here the CDR3 DNA reads TGTGCCAGCAGCTTGGGGGGCCGCCGTGCAACTAATGAAAAACTGTTTTTT. Translation gives CASSLGGRRATNEKLFF.